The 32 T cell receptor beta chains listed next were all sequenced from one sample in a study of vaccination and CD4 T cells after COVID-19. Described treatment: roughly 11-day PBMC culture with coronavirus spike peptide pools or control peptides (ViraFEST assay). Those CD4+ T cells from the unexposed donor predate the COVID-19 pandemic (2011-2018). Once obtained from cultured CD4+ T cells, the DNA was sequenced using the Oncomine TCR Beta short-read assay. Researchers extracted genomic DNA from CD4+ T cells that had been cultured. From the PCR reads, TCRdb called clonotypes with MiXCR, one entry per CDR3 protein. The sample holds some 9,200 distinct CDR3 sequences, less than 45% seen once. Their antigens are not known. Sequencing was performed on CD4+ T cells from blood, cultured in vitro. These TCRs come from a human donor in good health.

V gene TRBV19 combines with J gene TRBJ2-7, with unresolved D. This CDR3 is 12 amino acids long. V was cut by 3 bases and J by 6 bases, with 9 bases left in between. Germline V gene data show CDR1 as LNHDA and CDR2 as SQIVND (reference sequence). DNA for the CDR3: TGTGCCAGTAGTATTGCGGCAGGCGAGCAGTACTTC. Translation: CASSIAAGEQYF.

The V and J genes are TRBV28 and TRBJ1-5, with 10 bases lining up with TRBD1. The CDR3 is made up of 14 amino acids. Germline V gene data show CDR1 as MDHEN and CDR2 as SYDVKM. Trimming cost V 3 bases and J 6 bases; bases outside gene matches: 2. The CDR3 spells CASSLTGGFQPQHF. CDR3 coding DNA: TGTGCCAGCAGTTTGACAGGGGGCTTTCAGCCCCAGCATTTT.

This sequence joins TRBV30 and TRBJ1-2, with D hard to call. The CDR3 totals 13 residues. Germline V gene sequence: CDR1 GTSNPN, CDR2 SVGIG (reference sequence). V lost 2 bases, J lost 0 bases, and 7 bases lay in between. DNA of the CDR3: TGTGCCTGGAGTCAGTTAGCTAACTATGGCTACACCTTC. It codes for CAWSQLANYGYTF. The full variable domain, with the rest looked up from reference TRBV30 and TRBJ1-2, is SQTIHQWPATLVQPVGSPLSLECTVEGTSNPNLYWYRQAAGRGLQLLFYSVGIGQISSEVPQNLSASRPQDRQFILSSKKLLLSDSGFYLCAWSQLANYGYTFGSGTRLTVV.

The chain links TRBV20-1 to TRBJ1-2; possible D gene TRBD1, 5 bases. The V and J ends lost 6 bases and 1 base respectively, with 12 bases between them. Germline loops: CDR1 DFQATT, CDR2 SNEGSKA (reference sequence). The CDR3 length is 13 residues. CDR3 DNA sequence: TGCAGTGCAAGATCGGGGGGTAACTATGGCTACACCTTC. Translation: CSARSGGNYGYTF.

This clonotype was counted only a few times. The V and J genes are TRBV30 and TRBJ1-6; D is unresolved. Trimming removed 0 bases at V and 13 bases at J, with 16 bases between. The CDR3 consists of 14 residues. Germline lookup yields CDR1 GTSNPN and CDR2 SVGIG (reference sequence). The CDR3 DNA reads TGTGCCTGGAGTGTAGGAGACCCAACTCGGCCCCTCCACTTT. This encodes CAWSVGDPTRPLHF.

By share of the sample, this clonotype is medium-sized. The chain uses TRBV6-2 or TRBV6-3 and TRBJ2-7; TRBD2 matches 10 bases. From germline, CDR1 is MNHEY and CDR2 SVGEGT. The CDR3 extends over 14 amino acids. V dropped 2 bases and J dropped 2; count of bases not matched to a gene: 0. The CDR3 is CASSYGTSAYEQYF. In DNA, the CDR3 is TGTGCCAGCAGTTACGGGACTAGCGCCTACGAGCAGTACTTC.

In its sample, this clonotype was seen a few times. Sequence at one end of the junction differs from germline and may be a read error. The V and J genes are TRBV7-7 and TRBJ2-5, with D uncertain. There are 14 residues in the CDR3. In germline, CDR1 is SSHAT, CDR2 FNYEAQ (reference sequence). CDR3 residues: CASSLGGEGETQYF. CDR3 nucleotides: TGTGCTAGCAGCTTAGGCGGAGAAGGAGAGACCCAGTACTTC.

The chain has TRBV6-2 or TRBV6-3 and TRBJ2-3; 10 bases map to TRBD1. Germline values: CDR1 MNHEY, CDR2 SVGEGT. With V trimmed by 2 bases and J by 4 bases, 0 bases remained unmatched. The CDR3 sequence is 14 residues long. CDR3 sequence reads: CASSYGTGADTQYF. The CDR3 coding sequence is TGTGCCAGCAGTTACGGGACAGGGGCAGATACGCAGTATTTT.

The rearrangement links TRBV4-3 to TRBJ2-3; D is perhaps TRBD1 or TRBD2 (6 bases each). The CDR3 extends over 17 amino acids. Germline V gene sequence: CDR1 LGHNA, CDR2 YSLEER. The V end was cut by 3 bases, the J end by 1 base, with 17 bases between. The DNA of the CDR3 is TGCGCCAGCAGCCACTTGCTCGGGGGCGATGGCACAGATACGCAGTATTTT. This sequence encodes CASSHLLGGDGTDTQYF.

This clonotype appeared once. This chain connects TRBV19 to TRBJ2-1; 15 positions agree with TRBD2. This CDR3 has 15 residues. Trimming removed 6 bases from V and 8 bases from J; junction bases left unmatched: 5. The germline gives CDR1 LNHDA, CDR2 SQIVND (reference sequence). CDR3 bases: TGTGCCAGTAGGACCGGGACTAGCGGGAGGCATGAGCAGTTCTTC. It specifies CASRTGTSGRHEQFF.

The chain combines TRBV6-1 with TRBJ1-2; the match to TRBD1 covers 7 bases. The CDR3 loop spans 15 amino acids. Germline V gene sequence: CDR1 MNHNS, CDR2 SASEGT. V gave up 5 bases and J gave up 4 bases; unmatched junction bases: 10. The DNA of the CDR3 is TGTGCCAGCAGTCCGGGACAGAGTTACCCCTATGGCTACACCTTC. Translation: CASSPGQSYPYGYTF.

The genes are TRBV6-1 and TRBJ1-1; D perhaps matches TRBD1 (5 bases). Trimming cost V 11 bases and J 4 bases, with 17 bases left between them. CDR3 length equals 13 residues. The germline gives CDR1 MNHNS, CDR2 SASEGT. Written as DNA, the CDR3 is TGTGCCGAAGGAGAGGGGAGAGGCACTGAAGCTTTCTTT. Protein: CAEGEGRGTEAFF.

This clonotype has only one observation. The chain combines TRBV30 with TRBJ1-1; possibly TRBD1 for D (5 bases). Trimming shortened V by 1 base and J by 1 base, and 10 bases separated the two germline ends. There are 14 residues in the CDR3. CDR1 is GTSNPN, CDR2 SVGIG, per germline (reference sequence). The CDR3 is CAWSGGVGNTEAFF. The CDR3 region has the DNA TGTGCCTGGAGTGGAGGGGTCGGGAACACTGAAGCTTTCTTT.

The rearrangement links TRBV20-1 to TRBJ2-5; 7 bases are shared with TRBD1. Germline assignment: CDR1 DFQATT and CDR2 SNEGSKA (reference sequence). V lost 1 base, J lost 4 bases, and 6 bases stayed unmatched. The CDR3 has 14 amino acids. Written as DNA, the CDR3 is TGCAGTGCTAGAGTGGAGACAGGGCCAGAGACCCAGTACTTC. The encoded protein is CSARVETGPETQYF.

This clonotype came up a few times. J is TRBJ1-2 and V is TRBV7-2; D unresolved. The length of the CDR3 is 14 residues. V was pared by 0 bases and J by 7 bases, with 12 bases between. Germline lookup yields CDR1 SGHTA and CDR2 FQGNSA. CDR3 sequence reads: CASSLAQIMSGYTF. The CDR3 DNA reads TGTGCCAGCAGCTTAGCGCAAATTATGTCTGGCTACACCTTC.

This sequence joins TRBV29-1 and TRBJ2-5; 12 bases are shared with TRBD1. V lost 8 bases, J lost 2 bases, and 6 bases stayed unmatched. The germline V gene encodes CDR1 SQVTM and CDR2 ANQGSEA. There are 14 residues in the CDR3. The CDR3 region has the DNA TGCAGCATCCGGGACAGGGGGCAGCAAGAGACCCAGTACTTC. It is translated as CSIRDRGQQETQYF. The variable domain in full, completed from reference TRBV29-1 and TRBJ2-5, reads SAVISQKPSRDICQRGTSLTIQCQVDSQVTMMFWYRQQPGQSLTLIATANQGSEATYESGFVIDKFPISRPNLTFSTLTVSNMSPEDSSIYLCSIRDRGQQETQYFGPGTRLLVL.

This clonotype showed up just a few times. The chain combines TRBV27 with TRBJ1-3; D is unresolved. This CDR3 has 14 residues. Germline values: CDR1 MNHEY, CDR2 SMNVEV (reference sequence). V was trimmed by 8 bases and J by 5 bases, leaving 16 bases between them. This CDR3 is CASGISGRRNTIYF. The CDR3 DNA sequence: TGTGCCAGCGGGATCAGTGGAAGGCGAAACACCATATATTTT.

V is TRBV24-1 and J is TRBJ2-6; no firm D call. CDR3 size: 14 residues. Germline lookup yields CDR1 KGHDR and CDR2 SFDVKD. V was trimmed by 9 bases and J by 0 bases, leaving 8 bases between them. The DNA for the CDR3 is TGTGCCACCGATCCAGGCTCTGGGGCCAACGTCCTGACTTTC. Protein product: CATDPGSGANVLTF.

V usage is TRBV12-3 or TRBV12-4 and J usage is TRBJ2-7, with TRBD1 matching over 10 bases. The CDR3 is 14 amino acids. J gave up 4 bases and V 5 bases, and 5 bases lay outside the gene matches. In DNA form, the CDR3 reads TGTGCCAGCAGTCAGGGACAGGGGAGATACGAGCAGTACTTC. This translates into CASSQGQGRYEQYF.

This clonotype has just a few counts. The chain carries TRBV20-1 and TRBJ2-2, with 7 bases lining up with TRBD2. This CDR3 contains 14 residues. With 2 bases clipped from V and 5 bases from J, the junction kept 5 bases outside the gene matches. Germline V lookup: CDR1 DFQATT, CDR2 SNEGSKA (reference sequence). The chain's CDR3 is CSARRTSVTGELFF. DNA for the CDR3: TGCAGTGCTAGACGTACTAGCGTTACCGGGGAGCTGTTTTTT.

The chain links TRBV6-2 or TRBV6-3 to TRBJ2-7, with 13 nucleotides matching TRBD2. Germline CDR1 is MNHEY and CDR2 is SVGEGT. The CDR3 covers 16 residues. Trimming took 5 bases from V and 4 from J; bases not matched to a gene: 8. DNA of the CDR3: TGTGCCAGCAGTACTAGCGGGAGGGCCTTTATTTACGAGCAGTACTTC. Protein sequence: CASSTSGRAFIYEQYF.

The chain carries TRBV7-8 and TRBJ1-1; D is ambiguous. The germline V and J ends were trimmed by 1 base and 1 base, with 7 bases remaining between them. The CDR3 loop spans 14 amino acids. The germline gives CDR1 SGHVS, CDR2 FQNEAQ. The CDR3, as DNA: TGTGCCAGCAGCTTAGTTAGGGCGAACACTGAAGCTTTCTTT. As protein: CASSLVRANTEAFF.

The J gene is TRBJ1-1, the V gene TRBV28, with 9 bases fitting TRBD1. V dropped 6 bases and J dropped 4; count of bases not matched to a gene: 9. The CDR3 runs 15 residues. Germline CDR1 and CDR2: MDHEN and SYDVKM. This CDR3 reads CASRFGTGLGTEAFF. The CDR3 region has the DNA TGTGCCAGCAGATTCGGGACAGGGCTCGGCACTGAAGCTTTCTTT.

The CDR3 DNA sequence: TGCAGCGGGGGAAGGGTGAACACTGAAGCTTTCTTT. The encoded protein is CSGGRVNTEAFF. This chain uses TRBV29-1 with TRBJ1-1; no firm D call. The length of the CDR3 is 12 residues. Trimming removed 7 bases at V and 0 bases at J, with 9 bases between. Germline CDR1 reads SQVTM; CDR2 reads ANQGSEA.

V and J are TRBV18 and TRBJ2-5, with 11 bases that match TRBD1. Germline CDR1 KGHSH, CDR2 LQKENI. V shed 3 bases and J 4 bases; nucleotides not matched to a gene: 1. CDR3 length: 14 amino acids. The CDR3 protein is CASSPGQGAETQYF. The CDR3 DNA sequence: TGTGCCAGCTCACCTGGACAGGGGGCAGAGACCCAGTACTTC. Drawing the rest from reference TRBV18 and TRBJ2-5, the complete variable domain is NAGVMQNPRHLVRRRGQEARLRCSPMKGHSHVYWYRQLPEEGLKFMVYLQKENIIDESGMPKERFSAEFPKEGPSILRIQQVVRGDSAAYFCASSPGQGAETQYFGPGTRLLVL.

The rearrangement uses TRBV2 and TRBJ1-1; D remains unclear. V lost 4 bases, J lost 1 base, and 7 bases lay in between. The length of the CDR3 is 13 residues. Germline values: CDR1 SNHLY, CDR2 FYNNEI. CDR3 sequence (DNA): TGTGCCAGCAGTGTGGGCGGGAACACTGAAGCTTTCTTT. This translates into CASSVGGNTEAFF.

CDR3 protein: CAWSVVLNTEAFF. The CDR3 DNA follows: TGTGCCTGGAGCGTAGTGCTTAACACTGAAGCTTTCTTT. This chain links TRBV30 with TRBJ1-1; no reliable D call. The CDR3 covers 13 residues. Germline values: CDR1 GTSNPN, CDR2 SVGIG (reference sequence). V lost 3 bases, J lost 2 bases, and 10 bases lay in between.

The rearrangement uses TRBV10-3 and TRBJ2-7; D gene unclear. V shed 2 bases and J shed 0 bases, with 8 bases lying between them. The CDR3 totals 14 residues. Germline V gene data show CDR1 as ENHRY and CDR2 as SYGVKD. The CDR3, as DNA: TGTGCCATCAGTGAGCCGGACGGCTCCTACGAGCAGTACTTC. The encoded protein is CAISEPDGSYEQYF.

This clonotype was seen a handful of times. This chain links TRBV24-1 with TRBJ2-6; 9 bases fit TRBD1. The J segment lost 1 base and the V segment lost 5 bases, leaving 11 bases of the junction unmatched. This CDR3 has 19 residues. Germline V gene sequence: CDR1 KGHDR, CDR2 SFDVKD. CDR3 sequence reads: CATSGPVGTGSSGANVLTF. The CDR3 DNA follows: TGTGCCACCAGTGGCCCGGTGGGGACAGGGTCATCTGGGGCCAACGTCCTGACTTTC.

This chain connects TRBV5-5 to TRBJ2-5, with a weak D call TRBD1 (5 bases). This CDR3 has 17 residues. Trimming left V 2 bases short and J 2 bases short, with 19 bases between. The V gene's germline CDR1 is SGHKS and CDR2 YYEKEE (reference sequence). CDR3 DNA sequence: TGTGCCAGCAGCTTCCCGGTTGGGATTCAGGGACAAGAGACCCAGTACTTC. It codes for CASSFPVGIQGQETQYF.

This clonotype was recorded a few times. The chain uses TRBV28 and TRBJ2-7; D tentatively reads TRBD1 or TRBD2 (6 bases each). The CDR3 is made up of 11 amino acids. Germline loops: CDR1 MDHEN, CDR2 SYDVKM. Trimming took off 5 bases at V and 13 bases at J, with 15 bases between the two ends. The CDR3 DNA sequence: TGTGCCAGCAGTCAAAGCCGGGGGCCCTACTTC. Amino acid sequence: CASSQSRGPYF.

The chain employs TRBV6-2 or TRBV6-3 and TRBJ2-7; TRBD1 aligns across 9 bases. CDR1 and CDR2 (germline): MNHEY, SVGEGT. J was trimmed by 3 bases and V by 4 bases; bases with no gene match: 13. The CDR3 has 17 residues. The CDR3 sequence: CASSSGTGFRSGYEQYF. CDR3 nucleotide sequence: TGTGCCAGCAGTTCTGGGACAGGGTTTAGATCGGGCTACGAGCAGTACTTC.